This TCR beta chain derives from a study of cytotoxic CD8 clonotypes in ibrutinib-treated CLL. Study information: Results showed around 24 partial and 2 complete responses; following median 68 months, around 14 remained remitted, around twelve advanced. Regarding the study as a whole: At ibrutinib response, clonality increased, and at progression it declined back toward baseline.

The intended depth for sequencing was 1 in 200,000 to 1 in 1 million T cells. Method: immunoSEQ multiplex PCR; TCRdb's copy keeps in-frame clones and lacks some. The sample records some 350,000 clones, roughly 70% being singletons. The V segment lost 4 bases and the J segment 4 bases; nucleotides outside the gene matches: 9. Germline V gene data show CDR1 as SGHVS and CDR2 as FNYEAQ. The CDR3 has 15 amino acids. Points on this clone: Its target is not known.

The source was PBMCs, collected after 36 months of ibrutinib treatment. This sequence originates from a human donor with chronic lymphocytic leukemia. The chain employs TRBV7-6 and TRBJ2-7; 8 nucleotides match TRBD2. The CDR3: CASSSQAGVLYEQYF. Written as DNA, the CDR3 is TGTGCCAGCAGCTCCCAAGCGGGGGTCCTTTACGAGCAGTACTTC.